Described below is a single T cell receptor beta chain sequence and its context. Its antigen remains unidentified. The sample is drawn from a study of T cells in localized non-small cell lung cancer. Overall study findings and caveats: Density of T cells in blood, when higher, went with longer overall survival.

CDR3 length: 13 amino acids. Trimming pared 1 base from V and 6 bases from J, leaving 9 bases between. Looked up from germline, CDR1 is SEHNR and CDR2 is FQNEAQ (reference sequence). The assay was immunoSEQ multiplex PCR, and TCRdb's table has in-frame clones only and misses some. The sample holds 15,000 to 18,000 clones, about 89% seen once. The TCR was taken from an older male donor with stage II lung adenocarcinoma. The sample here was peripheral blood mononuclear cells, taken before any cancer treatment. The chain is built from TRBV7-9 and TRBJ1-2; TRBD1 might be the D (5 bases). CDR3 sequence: CASSLDGTHGYTF. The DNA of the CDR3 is TGTGCCAGCAGCTTAGATGGGACGCATGGCTACACCTTC.